The present entry profiles one T cell receptor beta chain with its context. Data came from immunoSEQ multiplex PCR; TCRdb stores just in-frame clones and leaves some out. The repertoire has some 110,000 clones, about 90% of them found once; the top ten carry roughly 1.6%. The data originate from a study of T cell changes during pregnancy in multiple sclerosis. Germline V gives CDR1 MRHNA, CDR2 SNTAGT. The CDR3 is 16 residues long. Deletions cut 0 bases from V and 5 bases from J, with 17 bases between. This clonotype originated in a female donor with multiple sclerosis, enrolled in a pregnancy study. The chain links TRBV6-4 to TRBJ2-7, with a tentative D call TRBD1 (6 bases). The sequenced sample was peripheral blood, obtained before pregnancy. The CDR3 loop is CASSDSRQAWIDEQYF. The CDR3 DNA reads TGTGCCAGCAGTGACTCAAGACAGGCATGGATCGACGAGCAGTACTTC.